The 18 T cell receptor beta chains in this list originate from one sample, sequenced in a study of T cell responses to AZD1222 COVID-19 vaccine. Generated by immunoSEQ multiplex PCR, the TCRdb table keeps only in-frame clones and is missing some. The profile shows about 120,000 clones, about 83% of them singletons. This material consisted of peripheral blood, taken on day 0 of AZD1222 vaccination. The receptors derive from an adult in good health.

V usage is TRBV19 and J usage is TRBJ1-6, with 9 bases aligning to TRBD1. Trimming cost V 6 bases and J 7 bases; bases outside gene matches: 16. Germline V gene data show CDR1 as LNHDA and CDR2 as SQIVND (reference sequence). This CDR3 region has 18 residues. CDR3 sequence: CASSLGQGSIGLNSPLHF. For the CDR3, the DNA is TGTGCCAGTAGCCTGGGACAGGGATCCATCGGACTAAATTCACCCCTCCACTTT.

V is TRBV5-1 and J is TRBJ2-5; D might be TRBD2 (5 bases). The germline gives CDR1 SGHRS, CDR2 YFSETQ. CDR3 size: 15 residues. Trimming took off 5 bases at V and 1 base at J, with 15 bases between the two ends. CDR3 coding DNA: TGCGCCAGCAGTTCCCTAGCCAACATCCAAGAGACCCAGTACTTC. Translated, it gives CASSSLANIQETQYF.

This chain uses TRBV10-1 with TRBJ1-5; 7 bases are a match to TRBD1. CDR1 is WNHNN, CDR2 SYGVQD, per germline (reference sequence). This CDR3 contains 16 residues. The junction had 2 bases not matched to a gene; V was cut back by 0 bases and J by 0 bases. The chain's CDR3 is CASSESGTDSNQPQHF. The CDR3 region has the DNA TGCGCCAGCAGTGAGTCCGGGACAGATAGCAATCAGCCCCAGCATTTT.

This chain uses TRBV7-2 with TRBJ2-1, with a weak D call TRBD1 (6 bases). Germline CDR1 is SGHTA and CDR2 is FQGNSA. V was trimmed by 5 bases and J by 2 bases, leaving 13 bases between them. The CDR3 covers 15 residues. Here the CDR3 reads CASSQLGAPYNEQFF. As DNA, the CDR3 is TGTGCCAGCAGCCAGCTGGGGGCGCCCTACAATGAGCAGTTCTTC.

As for this clone: The germline gene is not matched at one end of the junction; a read error may be the cause. The chain employs TRBV12-3 or TRBV12-4 and TRBJ2-7; tentatively, D is TRBD2 (5 bases). This CDR3 is 13 amino acids long. CDR3 nucleotides: TGTGCCAGCAGTCTAGCCGAGGGTTACGAGCAGTACTTC. As protein: CASSLAEGYEQYF.

This clone was recorded only once. The V call is TRBV28, the J call TRBJ1-4; D is ambiguous. The CDR3 sequence is 17 residues long. V was pared by 6 bases and J by 5 bases, with 22 bases between. Germline V lookup: CDR1 MDHEN, CDR2 SYDVKM. The CDR3 sequence is CASSSPPWTEKNEKLFF. CDR3 nucleotides: TGTGCCAGCAGCTCACCGCCCTGGACGGAGAAAAATGAAAAACTGTTTTTT.

V usage is TRBV5-4 and J usage is TRBJ2-6; possibly TRBD1 for D (7 bases). CDR3 length: 17 residues. Germline CDR1 reads SGHNT; CDR2 reads YYREEE (reference sequence). V was trimmed by 4 bases and J by 0 bases, leaving 14 bases between them. DNA of the CDR3: TGTGCCAGCAGCGCGGGACAGCTTATCTCTGGGGCCAACGTCCTGACTTTC. As protein: CASSAGQLISGANVLTF.

This clone has ten or more counts. The chain uses TRBV2 and TRBJ2-7; no firm D call. CDR1 is SNHLY, CDR2 FYNNEI, per germline. This CDR3 is 11 amino acids long. With 5 bases removed from V and 7 bases from J, the gap between germline ends came to 9 bases. Here the CDR3 reads CASSPLLEQYF. DNA for the CDR3: TGTGCCAGCAGTCCTCTTTTAGAGCAGTACTTC. The variable domain in full, with the rest retrieved from reference TRBV2 and TRBJ2-7, is EPEVTQTPSHQVTQMGQEVILRCVPISNHLYFYWYRQILGQKVEFLVSFYNNEISEKSEIFDDQFSVERPDGSNFTLKIRSTKLEDSAMYFCASSPLLEQYFGPGTRLTVT.

The chain combines TRBV7-2 with TRBJ2-3; D ambiguous. Germline V gene lookup returns CDR1 SGHTA and CDR2 FQGNSA. Deletions cut 3 bases from V and 6 bases from J, with 10 bases between. The CDR3 is made up of 13 amino acids. CDR3 DNA: TGTGCCAGCAGCTTTCAAACCACGGATACGCAGTATTTT. This sequence encodes CASSFQTTDTQYF. The full variable domain, in which reference TRBV7-2 and TRBJ2-3 provide the parts outside the CDR3, is GAGVSQSPSNKVTEKGKDVELRCDPISGHTALYWYRQSLGQGLEFLIYFQGNSAPDKSGLPSDRFSAERTGGSVSTLTIQRTQQEDSAVYLCASSFQTTDTQYFGPGTRLTVL.

The J gene is TRBJ2-4, the V gene TRBV7-9; D unresolved. CDR3 length: 14 residues. Trimming shortened V by 1 base and J by 1 base, and 5 bases separated the two germline ends. Germline V gene data show CDR1 as SEHNR and CDR2 as FQNEAQ (reference sequence). The CDR3 spells CASSLEGAKNIQYF. Here the CDR3 DNA reads TGTGCCAGCAGCTTAGAAGGGGCCAAAAACATTCAGTACTTC.

The chain employs TRBV4-3 and TRBJ1-3; possibly TRBD1 for D (5 bases). The CDR3 is 15 residues long. The V gene's germline CDR1 is LGHNA and CDR2 YSLEER. Between the trimmed V and J ends, which lost 3 bases and 0 bases, there was a span of 9 bases. The CDR3 loop is CASSQDNNSGNTIYF. The CDR3 DNA sequence: TGCGCCAGCAGCCAGGACAACAACTCTGGAAACACCATATATTTT.

This chain uses TRBV19 with TRBJ2-3; D not resolved. Germline V CDR1 and CDR2: LNHDA, SQIVND (reference sequence). Trimming took 1 base from V and 6 from J, leaving 8 bases between them. The CDR3 runs to 13 residues. The DNA for the CDR3 is TGTGCCAGTAGTATAGGAAGGGCGGATACGCAGTATTTT. Encoded protein: CASSIGRADTQYF. Looking up the rest from reference TRBV19 and TRBJ2-3 gives the full variable domain: DGGITQSPKYLFRKEGQNVTLSCEQNLNHDAMYWYRQDPGQGLRLIYYSQIVNDFQKGDIAEGYSVSREKKESFPLTVTSAQKNPTAFYLCASSIGRADTQYFGPGTRLTVL.

V and J are TRBV28 and TRBJ1-2, with 10 bases identical to TRBD1. Looked up from germline, CDR1 is MDHEN and CDR2 is SYDVKM. The CDR3 contains 14 residues. The trim removed 8 bases at V and 3 bases at J, leaving 6 bases unmatched. Here the CDR3 reads CASGDRGTDYGYTF. CDR3 DNA: TGTGCCAGCGGGGACAGGGGAACGGACTATGGCTACACCTTC.

This clone was recorded only once. The V and J genes are TRBV4-2 and TRBJ1-1, with 9 nucleotides matching TRBD1. Germline CDR1 LGHNA, CDR2 YNFKEQ. V dropped 4 bases and J dropped 1; count of bases not matched to a gene: 4. The CDR3 runs to 15 residues. The CDR3 DNA is TGTGCCAGCAGCCGGAAACAGGGGGCGAACACTGAAGCTTTCTTT. It codes for CASSRKQGANTEAFF.

J is TRBJ1-4 and V is TRBV2; D unresolved. V lost 10 bases to trimming and J lost 5 bases, with 11 bases between them. CDR3 length: 12 residues. Germline CDR1 SNHLY, CDR2 FYNNEI. The CDR3 spells CATGMGNEKLFF. The CDR3 DNA reads TGTGCCACTGGAATGGGAAATGAAAAACTGTTTTTT.

The chain couples TRBV28 to TRBJ2-1, with TRBD2 matching over 7 bases. V lost 2 bases, J lost 5 bases, and 6 bases stayed unmatched. Germline V gene lookup returns CDR1 MDHEN and CDR2 SYDVKM. The CDR3 runs to 15 residues. CDR3 sequence (DNA): TGTGCCAGCAGTTTAGTATTCGCGGGAGACAATGAGCAGTTCTTC. This codes for CASSLVFAGDNEQFF.

The chain links TRBV6-4 to TRBJ2-6; perhaps TRBD1 as D (6 bases). Germline V lookup: CDR1 MRHNA, CDR2 SNTAGT. V gave up 3 bases and J gave up 2 bases, with 17 bases separating them. CDR3 size: 18 residues. The CDR3 nucleotides read TGTGCCAGCAGTGAATTCCCCGGCAGGGGAACTGGGGCCAACGTCCTGACTTTC. Translation: CASSEFPGRGTGANVLTF.

The DNA for the CDR3 is TGTGCCAGCACGAGGAAAACCGGGGAGCTGTTTTTT. As protein: CASTRKTGELFF. The chain has TRBV9 and TRBJ2-2; D gene ambiguous. The CDR3 consists of 12 residues. CDR1 and CDR2 (germline): SGDLS, YYNGEE. V lost 6 bases and J 5 bases, leaving 8 bases between the germline ends.